The 26 T cell receptor beta chains given below trace back to one sample, sequenced in a study of blood T cell repertoires in COVID-19. Assay used: immunoSEQ multiplex PCR; TCRdb lists only in-frame clones, some missing. Of some 35,000 clones in the sample, roughly 90% were seen once. The sequencing sample was made of peripheral blood. Every receptor here comes from a man aged 65 to 79 with active COVID-19.

The J gene is TRBJ1-4, the V gene TRBV15, with D possibly matching TRBD1 (6 bases). Germline CDR1 and CDR2: LNHNV and YYDKDF (reference sequence). The CDR3 length is 15 residues. The V end lost 3 bases, the J end lost 3 bases, and 11 bases lay between the germline ends. The CDR3 region is CATSRGGASNEKLFF. The CDR3 nucleotides are TGTGCCACCAGCAGGGGGGGGGCTTCTAATGAAAAACTGTTTTTT.

This clone came up a few times. The genes are TRBV6-5 and TRBJ2-3; no clear D gene. V shed 6 bases and J shed 1 base, with 14 bases lying between them. CDR1 is MNHEY and CDR2 is SVGAGI in the germline V gene. This CDR3 is built from 15 residues. In nucleotides, the CDR3 is TGTGCCAGCAGGCTCGGCGCGGCTGGCACAGATACGCAGTATTTT. It translates to CASRLGAAGTDTQYF.

The chain has TRBV9 and TRBJ2-7; D perhaps matches TRBD2 (5 bases). V was clipped by 0 bases and J by 7 bases, with 14 bases between them. This CDR3 has 14 amino acids. Germline CDR1 reads SGDLS; CDR2 reads YYNGEE. The CDR3: CASSVATSGGEQYF. CDR3 bases: TGTGCCAGCAGCGTAGCTACGTCGGGCGGGGAGCAGTACTTC.

A word on this clone: An end of the junction does not agree with germline; a read error may underlie this. The chain has TRBV19 and TRBJ2-7; D may be TRBD1 (6 bases). Germline V CDR1 and CDR2: LNHDA, SQIVND (reference sequence). The CDR3 is made up of 13 amino acids. Here the CDR3 DNA reads TGTGCCAGTCATGACAGGCCGTTCGGCTCTTTCCACTTC. Translating gives CASHDRPFGSFHF.

This chain links TRBV3-1 (or the pseudogene TRBV3-2) with TRBJ2-3, with TRBD2 matching 8 bases. The V segment lost 4 bases and the J segment 3 bases; nucleotides outside the gene matches: 6. The CDR3 totals 15 residues. CDR1 and CDR2 from the germline V gene are LGHDT and YNNKEL (reference sequence). The chain's CDR3 is CASSRVGGGTDTQYF. The CDR3, as DNA: TGTGCCAGCAGCCGGGTCGGGGGGGGAACAGATACGCAGTATTTT.

This chain uses TRBV30 with TRBJ1-4; 9 bases match TRBD1. This CDR3 is built from 13 residues. V dropped 5 bases and J dropped 8; count of bases not matched to a gene: 6. CDR1 is GTSNPN, CDR2 SVGIG, per germline (reference sequence). CDR3 region: CAWGGQGLEKLFF. The DNA of the CDR3 is TGTGCCTGGGGGGGACAGGGTCTCGAAAAACTGTTTTTT.

The chain couples TRBV7-3 to TRBJ1-3, with 7 bases fitting TRBD1. The CDR3 consists of 15 residues. From germline, CDR1 is SGHTA and CDR2 FQGTGA. The V gene end was trimmed by 5 bases and the J gene end by 0 bases; junction bases not matched to a gene: 4. CDR3 in DNA: TGTGCCAGCAGCGCCGGGACAGTCTCTGGAAACACCATATATTTT. Encoded protein: CASSAGTVSGNTIYF.

V gene TRBV7-2 combines with J gene TRBJ1-2; 12 bases line up with TRBD1. Looked up from germline, CDR1 is SGHTA and CDR2 is FQGNSA. V lost 5 bases to trimming and J lost 1 base; unmatched junction nucleotides: 8. This CDR3 contains 17 residues. The CDR3 DNA follows: TGTGCCAGCAGCCCGGCCGGGACAGGGGGCCTTAACTATGGCTACACCTTC. Encoded protein: CASSPAGTGGLNYGYTF.

The chain recombines TRBV7-3 with TRBJ1-2, with D perhaps TRBD1 (5 bases). This CDR3 is 17 amino acids long. Trimming pared 2 bases from V and 3 bases from J, leaving 19 bases between. The germline gives CDR1 SGHTA, CDR2 FQGTGA. For the CDR3, the DNA is TGTGCCAGCAGCTTATATCCCGGGGGTTGGGCCGACTATGGCTACACCTTC. It encodes CASSLYPGGWADYGYTF.

This chain uses TRBV25-1 with TRBJ1-1, with D possibly matching TRBD1 (6 bases). The ends were cut back, 4 bases at V and 6 bases at J, with 18 bases in the middle. CDR1 and CDR2 from the germline V gene are MGHDK and SYGVNS. The CDR3 sequence is 15 residues long. This CDR3 reads CASSVGDIPGAEAFF. In DNA, the CDR3 is TGTGCCAGCAGTGTGGGGGACATCCCAGGCGCTGAAGCTTTCTTT.

This chain uses TRBV7-9 with TRBJ2-3; no clear D. In germline, CDR1 is SEHNR, CDR2 FQNEAQ (reference sequence). The CDR3 contains 13 residues. The germline V and J ends were trimmed by 5 bases and 1 base, with 7 bases remaining between them. The CDR3 loop is CASSHGGTDTQYF. As DNA, the CDR3 is TGTGCCAGCAGCCACGGAGGCACAGATACGCAGTATTTT.

The V call is TRBV6-5, the J call TRBJ1-1; 7 bases agree with TRBD1. The germline gives CDR1 MNHEY, CDR2 SVGAGI. This CDR3 is built from 15 residues. J gave up 2 bases and V 4 bases, and 7 bases lay outside the gene matches. Here the CDR3 DNA reads TGTGCCAGCAGTTTCCAGACAGGGATTAACACTGAAGCTTTCTTT. As protein: CASSFQTGINTEAFF.

V is TRBV9 and J is TRBJ2-5; TRBD1 matches at 7 bases. The CDR3 is made up of 15 amino acids. Germline loops: CDR1 SGDLS, CDR2 YYNGEE. The trim removed 3 bases at V and 2 bases at J, leaving 7 bases unmatched. Written as DNA, the CDR3 is TGTGCCAGCAGCGGTTCGGGACAGCAACAAGAGACCCAGTACTTC. Its translation is CASSGSGQQQETQYF.

The V gene is TRBV4-3, the J gene TRBJ1-4, with D possibly being TRBD1 (5 bases). V gave up 3 bases and J gave up 3 bases, with 14 bases separating them. The CDR3 runs 16 residues. Germline V CDR1 and CDR2: LGHNA, YSLEER. The CDR3 nucleotides are TGCGCCAGCAGCCATGACGCCGGGACTGCTAATGAAAAACTGTTTTTT. It encodes CASSHDAGTANEKLFF.

The J gene is TRBJ2-5, the V gene TRBV24-1; 9 nucleotides align to TRBD1. V was clipped by 0 bases and J by 2 bases; unmatched bases: 0. Germline V lookup: CDR1 KGHDR, CDR2 SFDVKD. The CDR3 spans 15 residues. The CDR3 nucleotides are TGTGCCACCAGTGATTTGGGACAGGGGCAAGAGACCCAGTACTTC. Its protein product is CATSDLGQGQETQYF.

The rearrangement links TRBV12-3 or TRBV12-4 to TRBJ2-5; D not certain. Trimming pared 0 bases from V and 7 bases from J, leaving 6 bases between. The CDR3 runs 12 residues. The CDR3 nucleotides read TGTGCCAGCAGTTTAGCGCAGGCGACCCAGTACTTC. Translated: CASSLAQATQYF.

This chain uses TRBV19 with TRBJ2-7; a possible D gene is TRBD1 (6 bases). The CDR3 contains 14 residues. CDR1 and CDR2 from the germline V gene are LNHDA and SQIVND (reference sequence). Trimming stripped 3 bases from V and 2 bases from J, with 11 bases between. The CDR3 reads CASSIQGTTYEQYF. CDR3 DNA: TGTGCCAGTAGTATCCAGGGGACGACCTACGAGCAGTACTTC.

The chain couples TRBV13 to TRBJ2-5; D perhaps matches TRBD1 (5 bases). The ends were cut back, 0 bases at V and 5 bases at J, with 13 bases in the middle. CDR3 length: 15 residues. Germline V gives CDR1 PRHDT, CDR2 FYEKMQ (reference sequence). DNA for the CDR3: TGTGCCAGCAGCTTAGGCGGATCAGGGCCGGAGACCCAGTACTTC. Protein: CASSLGGSGPETQYF.

J is TRBJ2-3 and V is TRBV15; tentative D call: TRBD1 (6 bases). V shed 3 bases and J shed 1 base, with 14 bases lying between them. The CDR3 is made up of 16 amino acids. The germline gives CDR1 LNHNV, CDR2 YYDKDF (reference sequence). This CDR3 is CATSRAGALGTDTQYF. DNA of the CDR3: TGTGCCACCAGCAGGGCAGGGGCCTTGGGCACAGATACGCAGTATTTT.

This clone has more than one count but fewer than ten. The chain recombines TRBV6-6 with TRBJ1-5, with D perhaps TRBD1 (6 bases). The V gene's germline CDR1 is MNHNY and CDR2 SVGAGI (reference sequence). The CDR3 sequence is 15 residues long. V was trimmed by 6 bases and J by 1 base, leaving 13 bases between them. CDR3 nucleotide sequence: TGTGCCAGCAGGAGCAGGGGTAGCAGCAATCAGCCCCAGCATTTT. Protein sequence: CASRSRGSSNQPQHF.

This clone was counted once. The chain is built from TRBV24-1 and TRBJ2-3; no clear D. Trimming left V 4 bases short and J 6 bases short, with 16 bases between. The CDR3 has 15 residues. Germline V gene data show CDR1 as KGHDR and CDR2 as SFDVKD. CDR3 DNA: TGTGCCACCAGTGAAAGTAGAGATTTCCCGGATACGCAGTATTTT. Translating it yields CATSESRDFPDTQYF.

This chain uses TRBV5-8 with TRBJ2-1, with 8 positions matching TRBD1. The V and J ends lost 3 bases and 8 bases, in that order; junction bases with no gene match: 13. The CDR3 runs to 16 residues. Germline V lookup: CDR1 SGHTS, CDR2 YDEGEE. CDR3 loop: CASSWRDRRGPYEQFF. In nucleotides, the CDR3 is TGTGCCAGCAGCTGGCGGGACAGGAGGGGGCCCTATGAGCAGTTCTTC.

The chain carries TRBV15 and TRBJ2-7; 8 nucleotides agree with TRBD1. Germline trimming cut 5 bases from V and 4 bases from J; bases unmatched to any gene: 10. This CDR3 has 15 amino acids. Germline values: CDR1 LNHNV, CDR2 YYDKDF (reference sequence). The CDR3: CATSGAGTGAYEQYF. In nucleotides, the CDR3 is TGTGCCACCAGCGGCGCCGGGACAGGCGCATACGAGCAGTACTTC. Full variable domain (outside the CDR3, taken from reference TRBV15 and TRBJ2-7): DAMVIQNPRYQVTQFGKPVTLSCSQTLNHNVMYWYQQKSSQAPKLLFHYYDKDFNNEADTPDNFQSRRPNTSFCFLDIRSPGLGDTAMYLCATSGAGTGAYEQYFGPGTRLTVT.

The V and J genes are TRBV28 and TRBJ2-5; 10 nucleotides match TRBD2. The junction had 14 bases not matched to a gene; V was cut back by 3 bases and J by 4 bases. Germline V lookup: CDR1 MDHEN, CDR2 SYDVKM. The CDR3 spans 18 residues. CDR3 DNA: TGTGCCAGCAGTTTGCTATCGCTAGCGGGGGTGGATGGAGAGACCCAGTACTTC. Translation gives CASSLLSLAGVDGETQYF.

The CDR3 DNA sequence: TGCGCCAGCAGCCCAACCGTGGTCGCCAGTACCTCCTACGAGCAGTACTTC. Its translation: CASSPTVVASTSYEQYF. V is TRBV5-1 and J is TRBJ2-7; D is undetermined. The length of the CDR3 is 17 residues. The germline CDR1 and CDR2 sequences are SGHRS and YFSETQ. V dropped 4 bases and J dropped 0 bases, with 20 bases sitting between them.

This chain joins TRBV18 and TRBJ1-5, with TRBD1 as a possible D gene (5 bases). Germline values: CDR1 KGHSH, CDR2 LQKENI. The CDR3 contains 12 residues. With 3 bases removed from V and 13 bases from J, the gap between germline ends came to 13 bases. CDR3 sequence reads: CASSPTQGTQHF. CDR3 sequence (DNA): TGTGCCAGCTCACCGACCCAGGGTACGCAGCATTTT.